One and the same sample provided the 4 T cell receptor beta chains below, sequenced in a study of blood T cell repertoires in COVID-19. The table came from immunoSEQ multiplex PCR; TCRdb's copy has only in-frame clones and leaves some out. The table shows about 270,000 clones, with about 85% occurring only once. Sequencing was carried out using peripheral blood. These receptors were taken from a woman between 50 and 59 years old with active or convalescent COVID-19.

The chain joins TRBV7-3 to TRBJ2-3, with a possible D match to TRBD1 (6 bases). Trimming pared 0 bases from V and 5 bases from J, leaving 12 bases between. The germline gives CDR1 SGHTA, CDR2 FQGTGA. CDR3 size: 15 residues. The CDR3 reads CASSLTGHRRDTQYF. The CDR3 DNA reads as TGTGCCAGCAGCTTAACGGGACACCGTCGAGATACGCAGTATTTT.

This clone was recorded only once. The rearrangement joins TRBV3-1 (or the pseudogene TRBV3-2) to TRBJ2-6; 11 positions agree with TRBD2. The germline V gene encodes CDR1 LGHDT and CDR2 YNNKEL (reference sequence). J was trimmed by 0 bases and V by 2 bases; bases with no gene match: 3. The CDR3 totals 18 residues. CDR3 in amino acids: CASSQRTSGPSGANVLTF. The CDR3 nucleotides are TGTGCCAGCAGCCAAAGGACTAGCGGGCCCTCTGGGGCCAACGTCCTGACTTTC.

The J gene is TRBJ1-4, the V gene TRBV10-3, with 9 positions matching TRBD1. With V trimmed by 6 bases and J by 3 bases, 8 bases remained unmatched. The germline V gene has CDR1 ENHRY and CDR2 SYGVKD. The CDR3 spans 16 residues. The CDR3 spells CAISPGQGYSNEKLFF. CDR3 DNA sequence: TGTGCCATCAGCCCGGGACAGGGTTATTCTAATGAAAAACTGTTTTTT.

This clone appeared a single time. The chain has TRBV12-3 or TRBV12-4 and TRBJ2-5; 7 bases line up with TRBD1. V lost 4 bases, J lost 5 bases, and 4 bases stayed unmatched. The CDR3 extends over 13 amino acids. The CDR3 bases are TGTGCCAGCAGTTACAGGGGTTGGGAGACCCAGTACTTC. As protein: CASSYRGWETQYF.